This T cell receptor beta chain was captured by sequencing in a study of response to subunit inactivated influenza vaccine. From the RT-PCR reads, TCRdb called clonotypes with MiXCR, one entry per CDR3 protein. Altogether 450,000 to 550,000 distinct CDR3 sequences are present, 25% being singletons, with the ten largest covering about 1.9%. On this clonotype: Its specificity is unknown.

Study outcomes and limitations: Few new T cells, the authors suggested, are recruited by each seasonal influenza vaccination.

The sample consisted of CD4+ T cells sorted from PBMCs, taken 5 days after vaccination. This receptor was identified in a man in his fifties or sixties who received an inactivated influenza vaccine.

CDR3 sequence reads: CSVEFWDRGTDTQYF. The CDR3 nucleotides read TGCAGCGTTGAATTCTGGGACAGGGGGACAGATACGCAGTATTTT. The V and J genes are TRBV29-1 and TRBJ2-3, with 11 positions matching TRBD1. The CDR3 totals 15 residues. Germline V gives CDR1 SQVTM, CDR2 ANQGSEA. The junction had 4 bases not matched to a gene; V was cut back by 2 bases and J by 3 bases.